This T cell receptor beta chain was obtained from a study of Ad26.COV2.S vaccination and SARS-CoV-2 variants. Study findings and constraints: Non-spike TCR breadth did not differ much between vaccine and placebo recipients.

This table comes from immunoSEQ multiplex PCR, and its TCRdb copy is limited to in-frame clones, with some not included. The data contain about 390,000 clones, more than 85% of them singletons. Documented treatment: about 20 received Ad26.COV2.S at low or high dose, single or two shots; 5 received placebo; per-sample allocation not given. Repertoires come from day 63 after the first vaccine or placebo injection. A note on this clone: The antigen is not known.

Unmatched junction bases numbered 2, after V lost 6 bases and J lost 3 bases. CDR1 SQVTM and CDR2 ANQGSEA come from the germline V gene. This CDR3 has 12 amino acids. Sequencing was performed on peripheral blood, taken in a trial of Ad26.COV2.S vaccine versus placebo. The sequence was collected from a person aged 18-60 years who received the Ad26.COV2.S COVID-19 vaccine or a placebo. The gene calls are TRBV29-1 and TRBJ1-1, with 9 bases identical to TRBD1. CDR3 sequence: CSVRQGDTEAFF. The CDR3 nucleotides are TGCAGCGTGAGACAGGGGGACACTGAAGCTTTCTTT.